This T cell receptor (beta chain) was identified in a study of cytomegalovirus exposure and HLA in healthy donors. Findings and caveats of the study: Altogether, about 160 TCR beta chains were recorded as cytomegalovirus-associated. Segments of the TCR beta V type were, in most cases, productive about 87% or about 30% of the time in an earlier analysis.

PCR primers comprised 60 Vbeta and 13 Jbeta primers. Original data processing: Roughly 76 million unique TCR beta chains, roughly 11 million of them shared, were counted by a later analysis. Assay used: immunoSEQ multiplex PCR; TCRdb lists only in-frame clones, some missing. The D gene and trimming were derived from the DNA, and the V and J assignments and clone size from that table. The repertoire consists of about 180,000 clones, with approximately 80% occurring once and the leading ten covering roughly 1.2%. Comments on this clone: Antigen specificity is unknown.

CDR3 length: 12 residues. Germline V gene data show CDR1 as SQVTM and CDR2 as ANQGSEA. Trimming stripped 8 bases from V and 4 bases from J, with 11 bases between. Donors showed nominal health when sampled, although they likely had unrecorded immune exposures. Sequencing was carried out using PBMCs. The chain links TRBV29-1 to TRBJ2-2, with D perhaps matching TRBD2 (5 bases). This receptor was identified in a boy aged 2-15 years in good health and CMV-seronegative. The CDR3 spells CSSADFTGELFF. CDR3 bases: TGCAGCTCGGCGGACTTCACCGGGGAGCTGTTTTTT.